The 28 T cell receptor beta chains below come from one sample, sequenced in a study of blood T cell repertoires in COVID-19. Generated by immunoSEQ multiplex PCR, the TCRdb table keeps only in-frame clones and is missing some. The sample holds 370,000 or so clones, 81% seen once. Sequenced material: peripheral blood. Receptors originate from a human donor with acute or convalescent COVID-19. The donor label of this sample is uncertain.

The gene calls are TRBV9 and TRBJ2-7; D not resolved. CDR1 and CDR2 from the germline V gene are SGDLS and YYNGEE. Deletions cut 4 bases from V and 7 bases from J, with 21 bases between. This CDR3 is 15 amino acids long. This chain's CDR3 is CASSSSPNRVIEQYF. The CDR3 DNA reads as TGTGCCAGCAGCTCCTCCCCCAACCGGGTGATTGAGCAGTACTTC.

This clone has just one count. The CDR3 protein is CASSGEINYGYTF. CDR3 sequence (DNA): TGTGCCAGTTCGGGGGAGATCAACTATGGCTACACCTTC. The chain uses TRBV14 and TRBJ1-2; D perhaps matches TRBD1 (5 bases). CDR1 is SGHDN, CDR2 FVKESK, per germline. This CDR3 has 13 residues. Trimming took 9 bases from V and 2 from J, leaving 13 bases between them.

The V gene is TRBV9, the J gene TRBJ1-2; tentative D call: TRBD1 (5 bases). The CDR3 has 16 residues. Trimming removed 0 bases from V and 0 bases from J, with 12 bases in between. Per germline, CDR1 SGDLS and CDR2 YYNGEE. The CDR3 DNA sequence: TGTGCCAGCAGCGTAGGTTCACAGGTAGCTAACTATGGCTACACCTTC. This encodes CASSVGSQVANYGYTF.

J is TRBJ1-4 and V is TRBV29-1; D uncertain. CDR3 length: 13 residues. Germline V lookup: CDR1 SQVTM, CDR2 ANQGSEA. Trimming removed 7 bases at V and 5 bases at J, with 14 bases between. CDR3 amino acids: CSALAASNEKLFF. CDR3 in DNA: TGCAGCGCTTTGGCGGCTTCAAATGAAAAACTGTTTTTT.

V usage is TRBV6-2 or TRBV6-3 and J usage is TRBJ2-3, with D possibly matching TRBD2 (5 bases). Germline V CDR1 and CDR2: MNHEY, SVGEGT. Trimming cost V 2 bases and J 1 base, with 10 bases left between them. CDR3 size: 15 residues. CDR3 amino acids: CASSYPFGGTDTQYF. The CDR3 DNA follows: TGTGCCAGCAGTTACCCCTTCGGGGGCACAGATACGCAGTATTTT.

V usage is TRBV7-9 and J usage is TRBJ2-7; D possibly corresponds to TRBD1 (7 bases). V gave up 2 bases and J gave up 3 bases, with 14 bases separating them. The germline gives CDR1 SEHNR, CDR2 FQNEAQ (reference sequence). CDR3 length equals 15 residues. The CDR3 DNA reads TGTGCCAGCAGCTTATGGCGGGACAGTAACTACGAGCAGTACTTC. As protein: CASSLWRDSNYEQYF.

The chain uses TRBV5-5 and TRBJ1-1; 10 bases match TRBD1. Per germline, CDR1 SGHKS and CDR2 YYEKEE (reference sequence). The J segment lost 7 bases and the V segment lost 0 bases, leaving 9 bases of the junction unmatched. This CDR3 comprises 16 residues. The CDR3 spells CASSLGRQGALGEAFF. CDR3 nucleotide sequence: TGTGCCAGCAGCTTGGGGAGACAGGGGGCACTGGGTGAAGCTTTCTTT.

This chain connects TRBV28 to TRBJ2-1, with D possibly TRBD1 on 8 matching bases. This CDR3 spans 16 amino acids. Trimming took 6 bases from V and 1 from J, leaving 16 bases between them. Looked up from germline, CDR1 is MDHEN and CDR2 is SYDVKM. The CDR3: CASSTGQGGSYNEQFF. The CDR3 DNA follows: TGTGCCAGCAGCACCGGACAGGGAGGGTCCTACAATGAGCAGTTCTTC.

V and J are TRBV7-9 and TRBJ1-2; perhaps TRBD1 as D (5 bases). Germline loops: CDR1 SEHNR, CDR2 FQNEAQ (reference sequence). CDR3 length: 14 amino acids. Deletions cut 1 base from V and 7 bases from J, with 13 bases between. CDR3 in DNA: TGTGCCAGCAGCTTAGACCGGGGACTCGTTGGCTACACCTTC. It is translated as CASSLDRGLVGYTF.

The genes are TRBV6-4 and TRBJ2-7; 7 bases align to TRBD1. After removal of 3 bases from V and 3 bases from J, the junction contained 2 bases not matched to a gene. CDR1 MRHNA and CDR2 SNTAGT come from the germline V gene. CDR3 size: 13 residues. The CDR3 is CASSEGTDYEQYF. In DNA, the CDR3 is TGTGCCAGCAGTGAAGGGACAGACTACGAGCAGTACTTC.

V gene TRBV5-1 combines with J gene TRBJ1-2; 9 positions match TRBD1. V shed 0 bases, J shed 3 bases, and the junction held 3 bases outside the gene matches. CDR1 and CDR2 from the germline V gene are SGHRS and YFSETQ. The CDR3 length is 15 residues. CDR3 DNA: TGCGCCAGCAGCTTGGACAGGGGGCAGTACTATGGCTACACCTTC. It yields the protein CASSLDRGQYYGYTF. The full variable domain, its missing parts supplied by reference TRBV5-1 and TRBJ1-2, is KAGVTQTPRYLIKTRGQQVTLSCSPISGHRSVSWYQQTPGQGLQFLFEYFSETQRNKGNFPGRFSGRQFSNSRSEMNVSTLELGDSALYLCASSLDRGQYYGYTFGSGTRLTVV.

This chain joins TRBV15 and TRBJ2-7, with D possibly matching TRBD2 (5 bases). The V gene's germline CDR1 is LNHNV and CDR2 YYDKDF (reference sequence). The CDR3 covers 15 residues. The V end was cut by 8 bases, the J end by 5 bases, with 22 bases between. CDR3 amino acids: CATAKEADRTDEQYF. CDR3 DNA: TGTGCCACCGCTAAGGAAGCGGATAGAACCGACGAGCAGTACTTC.

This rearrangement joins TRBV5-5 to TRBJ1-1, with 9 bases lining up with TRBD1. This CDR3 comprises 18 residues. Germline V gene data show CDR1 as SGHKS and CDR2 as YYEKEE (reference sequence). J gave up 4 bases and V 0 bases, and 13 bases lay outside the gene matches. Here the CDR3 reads CASSLVPLQQGAGTEAFF. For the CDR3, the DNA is TGTGCCAGCAGCTTGGTCCCCTTACAACAGGGGGCAGGCACTGAAGCTTTCTTT.

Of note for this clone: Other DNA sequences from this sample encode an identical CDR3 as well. The CDR3 DNA is TGTGCCAGCAGCCAAGGGGGACAGGGGATGAACACTGAAGCTTTCTTT. The encoded protein is CASSQGGQGMNTEAFF. The chain carries TRBV3-1 (or the pseudogene TRBV3-2) and TRBJ1-1; TRBD1 matches 10 bases. Germline-derived CDR1 and CDR2 are LGHDT and YNNKEL (reference sequence). The CDR3 covers 16 residues. V was pared by 1 base and J by 0 bases, with 2 bases of the junction left unmatched.

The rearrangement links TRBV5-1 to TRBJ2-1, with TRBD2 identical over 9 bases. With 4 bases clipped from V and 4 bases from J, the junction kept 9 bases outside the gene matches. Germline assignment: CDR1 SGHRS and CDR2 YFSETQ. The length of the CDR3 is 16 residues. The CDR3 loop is CASSPESGGIYNEQFF. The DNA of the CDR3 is TGCGCCAGCAGCCCGGAAAGCGGGGGGATATACAATGAGCAGTTCTTC.

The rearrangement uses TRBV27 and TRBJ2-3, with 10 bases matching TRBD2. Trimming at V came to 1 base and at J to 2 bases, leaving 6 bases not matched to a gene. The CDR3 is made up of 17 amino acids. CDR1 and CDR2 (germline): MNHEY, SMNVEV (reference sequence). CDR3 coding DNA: TGTGCCAGCAGTTTATGGTCAGCGGGGGGGTCCACAGATACGCAGTATTTT. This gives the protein CASSLWSAGGSTDTQYF.

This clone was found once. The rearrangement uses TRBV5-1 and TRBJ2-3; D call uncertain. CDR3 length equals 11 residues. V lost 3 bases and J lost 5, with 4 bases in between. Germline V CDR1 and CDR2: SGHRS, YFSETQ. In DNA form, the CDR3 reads TGCGCCAGCAGCTCCGGAGATACGCAGTATTTT. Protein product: CASSSGDTQYF.

CDR3 sequence (DNA): TGTGCCACCAGTGCCGTCAGTAAAAGGGGAGGTTACCTCTCCTACAATGAGCAGTTCTTC. Its protein is CATSAVSKRGGYLSYNEQFF. The V and J genes are TRBV24-1 and TRBJ2-1; tentative D call: TRBD2 (6 bases). Germline CDR1 reads KGHDR; CDR2 reads SFDVKD. V was clipped by 5 bases and J by 0 bases, with 25 bases between them. The CDR3 is 20 residues long.

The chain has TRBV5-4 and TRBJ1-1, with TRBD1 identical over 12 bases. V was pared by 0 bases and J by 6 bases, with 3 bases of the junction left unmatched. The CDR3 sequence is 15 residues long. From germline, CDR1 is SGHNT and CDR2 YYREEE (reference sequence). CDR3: CASSLGDRGQSEAFF. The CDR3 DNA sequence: TGTGCCAGCAGCTTGGGGGACAGGGGGCAGTCTGAAGCTTTCTTT.

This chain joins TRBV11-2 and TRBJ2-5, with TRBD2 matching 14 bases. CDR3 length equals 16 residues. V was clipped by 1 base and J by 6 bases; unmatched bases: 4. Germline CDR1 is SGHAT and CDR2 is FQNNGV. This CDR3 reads CASSLGLAGGMKTQYF. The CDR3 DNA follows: TGTGCCAGCAGCTTAGGACTAGCGGGGGGGATGAAGACCCAGTACTTC.

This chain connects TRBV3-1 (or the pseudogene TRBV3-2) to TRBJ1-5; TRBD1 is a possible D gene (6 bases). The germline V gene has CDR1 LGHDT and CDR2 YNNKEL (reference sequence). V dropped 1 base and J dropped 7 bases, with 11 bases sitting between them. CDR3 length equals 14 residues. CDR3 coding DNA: TGTGCCAGCAGCCAAGGACAGGTCCAACAGCCCCAGCATTTT. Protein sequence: CASSQGQVQQPQHF.

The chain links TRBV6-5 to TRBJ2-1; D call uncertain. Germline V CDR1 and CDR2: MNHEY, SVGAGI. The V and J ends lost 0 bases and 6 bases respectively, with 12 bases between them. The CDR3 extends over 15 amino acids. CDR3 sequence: CASSYSPRKVNEQFF. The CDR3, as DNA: TGTGCCAGCAGTTACTCGCCTAGAAAGGTCAATGAGCAGTTCTTC.

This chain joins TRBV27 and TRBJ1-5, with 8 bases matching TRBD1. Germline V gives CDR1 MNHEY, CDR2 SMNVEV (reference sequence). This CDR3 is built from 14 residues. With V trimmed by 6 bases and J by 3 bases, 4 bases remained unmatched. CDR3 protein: CASRRQGNNQPQHF. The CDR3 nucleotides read TGTGCCAGCAGGCGACAGGGGAACAATCAGCCCCAGCATTTT.

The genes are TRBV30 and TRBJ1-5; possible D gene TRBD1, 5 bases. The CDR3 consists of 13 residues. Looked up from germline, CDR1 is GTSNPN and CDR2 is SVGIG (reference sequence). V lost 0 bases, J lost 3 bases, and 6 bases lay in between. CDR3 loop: CAWSVQVNQPQHF. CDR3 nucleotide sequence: TGTGCCTGGAGTGTACAGGTCAATCAGCCCCAGCATTTT.

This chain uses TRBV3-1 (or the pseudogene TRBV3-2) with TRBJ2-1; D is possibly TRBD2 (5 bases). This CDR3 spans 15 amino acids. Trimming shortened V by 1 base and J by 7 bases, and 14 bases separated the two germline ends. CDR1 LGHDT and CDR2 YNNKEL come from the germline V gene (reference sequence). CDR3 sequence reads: CASSQGVSGGNEQFF. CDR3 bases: TGTGCCAGCAGCCAAGGAGTCAGTGGAGGAAATGAGCAGTTCTTC.

CDR3 in DNA: TGTGCCAGCAGTTACTGGGGACAGGGGGCCTGGGGCTACACCTTC. As protein: CASSYWGQGAWGYTF. This chain links TRBV6-5 with TRBJ1-2; TRBD1 matches at 12 bases. Germline CDR1 MNHEY, CDR2 SVGAGI. The CDR3 runs 15 residues. Trimming at V came to 1 base and at J to 8 bases, leaving 5 bases not matched to a gene.

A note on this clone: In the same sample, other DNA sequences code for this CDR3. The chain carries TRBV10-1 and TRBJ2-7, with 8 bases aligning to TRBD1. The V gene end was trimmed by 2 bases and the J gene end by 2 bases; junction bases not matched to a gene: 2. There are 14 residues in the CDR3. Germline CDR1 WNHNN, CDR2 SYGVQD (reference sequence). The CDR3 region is CASSEGQGPYEQYF. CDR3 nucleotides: TGCGCCAGCAGTGAGGGACAGGGTCCCTACGAGCAGTACTTC.

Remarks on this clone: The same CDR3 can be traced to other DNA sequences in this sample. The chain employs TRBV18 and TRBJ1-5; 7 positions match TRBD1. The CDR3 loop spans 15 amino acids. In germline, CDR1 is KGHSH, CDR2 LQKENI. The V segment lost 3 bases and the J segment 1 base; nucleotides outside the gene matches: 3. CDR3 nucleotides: TGTGCCAGCTCACCCGGGACAGACAGCAATCAGCCCCAGCATTTT. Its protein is CASSPGTDSNQPQHF.